These 31 T cell receptor beta chains were sequenced from one sample in a study of blood T cell repertoires in COVID-19. Sequenced by immunoSEQ multiplex PCR; TCRdb stores in-frame clones only, minus some. The repertoire consists of more than 250,000 clones, with roughly 86% occurring once and the leading ten covering approximately 2.5%. The sequencing sample was made of PBMCs or T cells enriched from blood (not recorded which). The receptors were sampled from a woman in her late teens or twenties who had recovered from COVID-19.

In this sample, this clone turned up once. V is TRBV9 and J is TRBJ2-7, with 8 bases matching TRBD1. Germline V gives CDR1 SGDLS, CDR2 YYNGEE. There are 17 residues in the CDR3. V was pared by 3 bases and J by 0 bases, with 11 bases of the junction left unmatched. CDR3 in DNA: TGTGCCAGCAGCGGTACGGACAGGGTAAACTACTCCTACGAGCAGTACTTC. Translating gives CASSGTDRVNYSYEQYF.

The genes are TRBV14 and TRBJ2-7, with a weak D call TRBD2 (5 bases). V was shortened by 1 base and J by 4 bases, with 11 bases between the two germline ends. The CDR3 loop spans 14 amino acids. Germline V CDR1 and CDR2: SGHDN, FVKESK. In nucleotides, the CDR3 is TGTGCCAGCAGCCAAGTAGAGGGTGGGTACGAGCAGTACTTC. Its translation: CASSQVEGGYEQYF. The full variable domain, in which reference TRBV14 and TRBJ2-7 provide the parts outside the CDR3, is EAGVTQFPSHSVIEKGQTVTLRCDPISGHDNLYWYRRVMGKEIKFLLHFVKESKQDESGMPNNRFLAERTGGTYSTLKVQPAELEDSGVYFCASSQVEGGYEQYFGPGTRLTVT.

V gene TRBV11-3 combines with J gene TRBJ1-5; weak D call: TRBD1 (6 bases). CDR1 is SGHNT, CDR2 YENEEA, per germline. V was shortened by 5 bases and J by 5 bases, with 10 bases between the two germline ends. This CDR3 has 13 residues. The CDR3 is CASSKGGDQPQHF. CDR3 nucleotide sequence: TGTGCCAGCAGCAAGGGGGGGGATCAGCCCCAGCATTTT.

The chain combines TRBV5-1 with TRBJ2-7; 10 nucleotides align to TRBD1. The V gene's germline CDR1 is SGHRS and CDR2 YFSETQ. The J segment lost 2 bases and the V segment lost 2 bases, leaving 7 bases of the junction unmatched. This CDR3 contains 16 residues. The CDR3 nucleotides are TGCGCCAGCAGCTTCTCTGGACAGGGGGGAACCTACGAGCAGTACTTC. Its protein is CASSFSGQGGTYEQYF. The full variable domain, completed using reference TRBV5-1 and TRBJ2-7, is KAGVTQTPRYLIKTRGQQVTLSCSPISGHRSVSWYQQTPGQGLQFLFEYFSETQRNKGNFPGRFSGRQFSNSRSEMNVSTLELGDSALYLCASSFSGQGGTYEQYFGPGTRLTVT.

The chain couples TRBV7-2 to TRBJ1-2; 7 bases align to TRBD1. J lost 7 bases, V lost 1 base, and 9 bases had no gene match. This CDR3 is 15 amino acids long. Germline CDR1 is SGHTA and CDR2 is FQGNSA. This CDR3 is CASSLGGTELAGYTF. The DNA for the CDR3 is TGTGCCAGCAGCTTAGGGGGGACAGAGCTCGCTGGCTACACCTTC.

The V call is TRBV6-6, the J call TRBJ1-2, with a tentative D call TRBD1 (5 bases). The CDR3 length is 14 residues. The germline V gene encodes CDR1 MNHNY and CDR2 SVGAGI (reference sequence). Trimming shortened V by 6 bases and J by 3 bases, and 14 bases separated the two germline ends. CDR3 sequence (DNA): TGTGCCAGCAGGCCGGGGGGGGAGCACTATGGCTACACCTTC. Protein product: CASRPGGEHYGYTF.

This rearrangement joins TRBV28 to TRBJ2-7; 7 bases line up with TRBD1. Trimming at V came to 6 bases and at J to 5 bases, leaving 10 bases not matched to a gene. The CDR3 sequence is 14 residues long. Per germline, CDR1 MDHEN and CDR2 SYDVKM. CDR3 region: CASRETGTVNEQYF. CDR3 bases: TGTGCCAGCAGGGAGACAGGGACGGTTAACGAGCAGTACTTC.

This clone was seen once. Here the CDR3 DNA reads TGTGCCAGTACTAGCGGGACAGGTTTTTGGTCACCCCTCCACTTT. It specifies CASTSGTGFWSPLHF. The chain combines TRBV19 with TRBJ1-6; 8 nucleotides match TRBD1. Germline trimming cut 7 bases from V and 10 bases from J; bases unmatched to any gene: 12. CDR3 length equals 15 residues. Per germline, CDR1 LNHDA and CDR2 SQIVND (reference sequence). The full variable domain, rest sourced from reference TRBV19 and TRBJ1-6, is DGGITQSPKYLFRKEGQNVTLSCEQNLNHDAMYWYRQDPGQGLRLIYYSQIVNDFQKGDIAEGYSVSREKKESFPLTVTSAQKNPTAFYLCASTSGTGFWSPLHFGNGTRLTVT.

V gene TRBV29-1 combines with J gene TRBJ1-1, with 7 bases matching TRBD1. The junction had 5 bases not matched to a gene; V was cut back by 1 base and J by 0 bases. CDR1 and CDR2 (germline): SQVTM, ANQGSEA. This CDR3 comprises 15 residues. This CDR3 reads CSVEALGQMNTEAFF. CDR3 DNA: TGCAGCGTTGAAGCCTTGGGACAGATGAACACTGAAGCTTTCTTT.

This rearrangement joins TRBV30 to TRBJ1-2, with TRBD1 identical over 7 bases. Germline V gives CDR1 GTSNPN, CDR2 SVGIG (reference sequence). Trimming removed 2 bases from V and 7 bases from J; junction bases left unmatched: 7. The CDR3 runs to 13 residues. The DNA of the CDR3 is TGTGCCTGGAGTCTTGACAGGGTGGCTGGCTACACCTTC. Its protein product is CAWSLDRVAGYTF.

This chain links TRBV5-6 with TRBJ1-1; no reliable D call. V lost 1 base and J lost 6, with 22 bases in between. Germline CDR1 and CDR2: SGHDT and YYEEEE. This CDR3 region has 17 residues. CDR3: CASSLWLGQVPPAEAFF. CDR3 in DNA: TGTGCCAGCAGCTTGTGGTTGGGCCAAGTACCACCTGCTGAAGCTTTCTTT.

The CDR3 loop is CASSLLAGGPNTQYF. DNA of the CDR3: TGTGCCAGCAGCTTATTGGCGGGAGGGCCAAATACGCAGTATTTT. The chain carries TRBV7-2 and TRBJ2-3, with 9 bases aligning to TRBD2. This CDR3 has 15 amino acids. From germline, CDR1 is SGHTA and CDR2 FQGNSA. The trim removed 2 bases at V and 7 bases at J, leaving 7 bases unmatched. The whole variable domain, remainder taken from reference TRBV7-2 and TRBJ2-3, is GAGVSQSPSNKVTEKGKDVELRCDPISGHTALYWYRQSLGQGLEFLIYFQGNSAPDKSGLPSDRFSAERTGGSVSTLTIQRTQQEDSAVYLCASSLLAGGPNTQYFGPGTRLTVL.

The chain is built from TRBV7-9 and TRBJ1-1, with 7 bases matching TRBD1. Germline lookup yields CDR1 SEHNR and CDR2 FQNEAQ (reference sequence). This CDR3 spans 15 amino acids. Trimming cost V 1 base and J 6 bases; bases outside gene matches: 8. The CDR3 DNA sequence: TGTGCCAGCAGCTTAGGTTTCAGGGGGGAACCTGAAGCTTTCTTT. It is translated as CASSLGFRGEPEAFF. Complete variable domain (other parts from reference TRBV7-9 and TRBJ1-1): DTGVSQNPRHKITKRGQNVTFRCDPISEHNRLYWYRQTLGQGPEFLTYFQNEAQLEKSRLLSDRFSAERPKGSFSTLEIQRTEQGDSAMYLCASSLGFRGEPEAFFGQGTRLTVV.

The V call is TRBV14, the J call TRBJ1-2, with a tentative D call TRBD1 (5 bases). Germline V gene lookup returns CDR1 SGHDN and CDR2 FVKESK. The V and J ends lost 6 bases and 4 bases respectively, with 21 bases between them. The CDR3 is 16 amino acids. The chain's CDR3 is CASSSRLTAGPYGYTF. The CDR3 DNA sequence: TGTGCCAGCAGTTCCCGTTTGACAGCTGGTCCCTATGGCTACACCTTC. Combining the CDR3 with reference TRBV14 and TRBJ1-2 gives the whole variable domain EAGVTQFPSHSVIEKGQTVTLRCDPISGHDNLYWYRRVMGKEIKFLLHFVKESKQDESGMPNNRFLAERTGGTYSTLKVQPAELEDSGVYFCASSSRLTAGPYGYTFGSGTRLTVV.

V usage is TRBV19 and J usage is TRBJ2-1, with 8 bases lining up with TRBD2. V shed 6 bases, J shed 1 base, and the junction held 8 bases outside the gene matches. CDR1 LNHDA and CDR2 SQIVND come from the germline V gene (reference sequence). This CDR3 is 16 amino acids long. The CDR3, as DNA: TGTGCCAGTAGATTTAGCGGGGACACGTCCTACAATGAGCAGTTCTTC. Translated, it gives CASRFSGDTSYNEQFF. Looking up the rest from reference TRBV19 and TRBJ2-1 gives the full variable domain: DGGITQSPKYLFRKEGQNVTLSCEQNLNHDAMYWYRQDPGQGLRLIYYSQIVNDFQKGDIAEGYSVSREKKESFPLTVTSAQKNPTAFYLCASRFSGDTSYNEQFFGPGTRLTVL.

V usage is TRBV6-4 and J usage is TRBJ1-2; 9 bases are shared with TRBD1. The CDR3 is 18 residues long. Germline assignment: CDR1 MRHNA and CDR2 SNTAGT. V dropped 5 bases and J dropped 3; count of bases not matched to a gene: 16. The CDR3 loop reads CASSRLNRDREEDYGYTF. In DNA form, the CDR3 reads TGTGCCAGCAGTCGCCTTAACCGGGACAGGGAAGAGGACTATGGCTACACCTTC.

V is TRBV19 and J is TRBJ1-1; the D gene is possibly TRBD1 (5 bases). Germline V gene data show CDR1 as LNHDA and CDR2 as SQIVND (reference sequence). Trimming took 1 base from V and 4 from J, leaving 16 bases between them. There are 16 residues in the CDR3. CDR3 DNA: TGTGCCAGTAGTATAGTACAAGGGGTTGAGCCCACTGAAGCTTTCTTT. Protein sequence: CASSIVQGVEPTEAFF.

This sequence joins TRBV4-2 and TRBJ2-5; TRBD2 agrees at 9 bases. Germline loops: CDR1 LGHNA, CDR2 YNFKEQ. J lost 3 bases, V lost 4 bases, and 15 bases had no gene match. The CDR3 extends over 18 amino acids. The CDR3 protein is CASSPTLGGGEREETQYF. CDR3 DNA sequence: TGTGCCAGCAGCCCTACACTGGGCGGGGGGGAGAGGGAAGAGACCCAGTACTTC.

The DNA of the CDR3 is TGTGCCAGTAGTATAACGAGCGGGGGGGCAGCCTACAATGAGCAGTTCTTC. Translation gives CASSITSGGAAYNEQFF. The chain has TRBV19 and TRBJ2-1; TRBD2 aligns across 10 bases. V was pared by 2 bases and J by 2 bases, with 6 bases of the junction left unmatched. The CDR3 extends over 17 amino acids. Germline-derived CDR1 and CDR2 are LNHDA and SQIVND (reference sequence).

The genes are TRBV7-9 and TRBJ2-5; 8 nucleotides agree with TRBD1. Per the germline V gene, CDR1 is SEHNR and CDR2 is FQNEAQ (reference sequence). Losses at the gene ends were 2 bases for V and 9 bases for J; bases not matched to a gene: 2. The CDR3 contains 12 residues. CDR3 residues: CASSLTDRAQYF. CDR3 bases: TGTGCCAGCAGCTTAACGGACAGGGCCCAGTACTTC.

The chain has TRBV6-1 and TRBJ1-6, with 10 bases matching TRBD1. The V segment lost 3 bases and the J segment 8 bases; nucleotides outside the gene matches: 4. Germline V gives CDR1 MNHNS, CDR2 SASEGT. The CDR3 totals 15 residues. The chain's CDR3 is CASSETGGMDSPLHF. The DNA for the CDR3 is TGTGCCAGCAGTGAGACAGGGGGCATGGATTCACCCCTCCACTTT.

The V call is TRBV3-1 (or the pseudogene TRBV3-2), the J call TRBJ2-1; 7 bases are shared with TRBD2. The V and J ends lost 0 bases and 1 base, in that order; junction bases with no gene match: 9. The V gene's germline CDR1 is LGHDT and CDR2 YNNKEL (reference sequence). This CDR3 has 18 amino acids. CDR3 sequence reads: CASSQDWGAGTSYNEQFF. The CDR3 DNA is TGTGCCAGCAGCCAAGATTGGGGAGCGGGGACGTCCTACAATGAGCAGTTCTTC.

The genes are TRBV27 and TRBJ2-1; the match to TRBD2 covers 9 bases. The germline V gene encodes CDR1 MNHEY and CDR2 SMNVEV (reference sequence). The CDR3 contains 17 residues. J gave up 8 bases and V 4 bases, and 15 bases lay outside the gene matches. CDR3 residues: CASSSHSGGELVYEQFF. The CDR3 coding sequence is TGTGCCAGCAGTTCACATAGCGGGGGAGAGTTGGTGTATGAGCAGTTCTTC.

The chain carries TRBV3-1 (or the pseudogene TRBV3-2) and TRBJ2-3; no reliable D call. The CDR3 loop spans 13 amino acids. With 1 base removed from V and 3 bases from J, the gap between germline ends came to 5 bases. Germline V CDR1 and CDR2: LGHDT, YNNKEL (reference sequence). CDR3 sequence: CASSQVRTDTQYF. Here the CDR3 DNA reads TGTGCCAGCAGCCAAGTTCGGACAGATACGCAGTATTTT.

V and J are TRBV7-9 and TRBJ1-3; D gene ambiguous. Germline CDR1 reads SEHNR; CDR2 reads FQNEAQ (reference sequence). Trimming pared 5 bases from V and 1 base from J, leaving 12 bases between. This CDR3 region has 15 residues. This chain's CDR3 is CASSQKEISGNTIYF. Here the CDR3 DNA reads TGTGCCAGCAGCCAAAAAGAGATATCTGGAAACACCATATATTTT.

The CDR3: CATGRLTNVLTF. The CDR3 DNA reads TGTGCCACGGGGAGGTTGACCAACGTCCTGACTTTC. The chain links TRBV28 to TRBJ2-6; D is possibly TRBD2 (6 bases). The V gene lost 10 bases and the J gene lost 8 bases, with 12 bases spanning the gap. From germline, CDR1 is MDHEN and CDR2 SYDVKM. The length of the CDR3 is 12 residues.

J is TRBJ2-1 and V is TRBV7-3; 9 bases match TRBD1. The J segment lost 5 bases and the V segment lost 4 bases, leaving 9 bases of the junction unmatched. CDR1 and CDR2 (germline): SGHTA, FQGTGA. This CDR3 comprises 16 residues. The CDR3: CASSSDGDREDNEQFF. Here the CDR3 DNA reads TGTGCCAGCAGCTCTGACGGGGACAGGGAAGACAATGAGCAGTTCTTC.

This clone occurred once. The rearrangement links TRBV7-6 to TRBJ2-3; TRBD2 is a possible D gene (6 bases). Germline lookup yields CDR1 SGHVS and CDR2 FNYEAQ. V was cut by 4 bases and J by 6 bases, with 20 bases left in between. This CDR3 is 16 amino acids long. CDR3 nucleotide sequence: TGTGCCAGCAGCTACCAGGTCGGGGGAGCGTATGATACGCAGTATTTT. Amino acids: CASSYQVGGAYDTQYF.

This sequence joins TRBV15 and TRBJ1-2, with 11 bases matching TRBD1. The CDR3 consists of 18 residues. Germline values: CDR1 LNHNV, CDR2 YYDKDF (reference sequence). V was pared by 3 bases and J by 0 bases, with 9 bases of the junction left unmatched. The CDR3 loop reads CATSRARDRGSSNYGYTF. The CDR3 nucleotides read TGTGCCACCAGCAGGGCCCGGGACAGGGGGTCTTCTAACTATGGCTACACCTTC.

Only one count was recorded for this clone. The V and J genes are TRBV2 and TRBJ1-3; D call uncertain. CDR3 length: 14 residues. Trimming removed 7 bases from V and 0 bases from J, with 10 bases in between. The germline V gene encodes CDR1 SNHLY and CDR2 FYNNEI. In DNA form, the CDR3 reads TGTGCCAGCACGTGGAGCCTCTCTGGAAACACCATATATTTT. This gives the protein CASTWSLSGNTIYF.

This rearrangement joins TRBV7-9 to TRBJ1-1; 10 bases match TRBD1. Germline CDR1 reads SEHNR; CDR2 reads FQNEAQ (reference sequence). Trimming at V came to 5 bases and at J to 0 bases, leaving 6 bases not matched to a gene. This CDR3 has 16 residues. The CDR3 coding sequence is TGTGCCAGCAGCCCGTGGGACAGGGGTTTGAACACTGAAGCTTTCTTT. Translated, it gives CASSPWDRGLNTEAFF.